A selection of T cell receptor beta chains follows, all from one sample in a study of blood T cell repertoires in COVID-19. Data came from immunoSEQ multiplex PCR; TCRdb stores just in-frame clones and leaves some out. Altogether around 200,000 clones are present, around 90% being singletons, with the ten largest covering 0.62%. Source material: peripheral blood. All receptors derive from a man aged 50 or older with acute or convalescent COVID-19. Each CDR3 is given with its conserved first and last residue. The D gene is left open where the match is weak. Clone size is stated in some rows and not others, as once, few, many or a class when expanded.

clone_size	d_call	v_call	j_call	cdr3_aa	cdr3_nt
-	-	TRBV29-1	TRBJ2-1	CSVEAFYNEQFF	TGCAGCGTTGAAGCCTTCTACAATGAGCAGTTCTTC
once	TRBD2	TRBV6-5	TRBJ2-7	CASSIAGEAYEQYF	TGTGCCAGCAGTATAGCGGGGGAGGCCTACGAGCAGTACTTC
-	TRBD1	TRBV7-2	TRBJ1-1	CASSGQEDTEAFF	TGTGCCAGCAGCGGACAGGAGGACACTGAAGCTTTCTTT
-	TRBD2	TRBV6-5	TRBJ2-2	CASHGGRDTGELFF	TGTGCCAGCCACGGGGGGAGAGACACCGGGGAGCTGTTTTTT
-	TRBD1	TRBV9	TRBJ2-1	CASSSGQGDNEQFF	TGTGCCAGCAGCTCGGGACAGGGTGACAATGAGCAGTTCTTC
-	TRBD1	TRBV30	TRBJ1-2	CAWGTQGAKGYTF	TGTGCCTGGGGAACACAGGGGGCTAAGGGCTACACCTTC
-	-	TRBV6-6	TRBJ1-5	CASSYGASNQPQHF	TGTGCCAGCAGTTATGGGGCTAGCAATCAGCCCCAGCATTTT
-	-	TRBV6-6	TRBJ2-7	CASSYPAQGGTYEQYF	TGTGCCAGCAGTTACCCGGCTCAGGGTGGAACCTACGAGCAGTACTTC
-	-	TRBV5-1	TRBJ1-1	CASSLQILNTEAFF	TGCGCCAGCAGCTTGCAGATTTTGAACACTGAAGCTTTCTTT
-	-	TRBV5-1	TRBJ2-1	CASSFELGDEQFF	TGCGCCAGCAGCTTCGAACTAGGCGATGAGCAGTTCTTC
-	-	TRBV18	TRBJ1-5	CASSPSGEGNQPQHF	TGTGCCAGCTCACCGTCAGGGGAAGGTAATCAGCCCCAGCATTTT
-	TRBD1	TRBV29-1	TRBJ1-3	CSVGGGQGSGNTIYF	TGCAGCGTTGGGGGAGGACAGGGTTCGGGAAACACCATATATTTT
-	-	TRBV2	TRBJ2-7	CASSGTISYEQYF	TGTGCCAGCAGTGGGACAATTAGCTACGAGCAGTACTTC
-	TRBD1	TRBV9	TRBJ1-1	CASSADRGDTEAFF	TGTGCCAGCAGTGCTGACAGGGGGGACACTGAAGCTTTCTTT
-	-	TRBV4-1	TRBJ1-4	CASSQDGRAVGEKLFF	TGCGCCAGCAGCCAAGACGGCAGGGCGGTCGGTGAAAAACTGTTTTTT
-	TRBD1	TRBV27	TRBJ1-4	CASGTGWREKLFF	TGTGCCAGCGGGACAGGCTGGCGTGAAAAACTGTTTTTT
once	TRBD1	TRBV3-1/TRBV3-2	TRBJ1-3	CASSQERQGAGNTIYF	TGTGCCAGCAGCCAAGAGAGGCAGGGGGCTGGAAACACCATATATTTT
-	TRBD1	TRBV10-3	TRBJ1-2	CAISAGTGGVYGYTF	TGTGCCATCAGTGCTGGGACAGGGGGCGTCTATGGCTACACCTTC
-	TRBD1	TRBV5-1	TRBJ1-3	CASSLDGTGGLSGNTIYF	TGCGCCAGCAGCTTGGACGGGACAGGGGGCCTCTCTGGAAACACCATATATTTT
-	TRBD1	TRBV11-2	TRBJ1-6	CASSLGRGQAPLHF	TGTGCCAGCAGCTTAGGCAGGGGACAGGCACCCCTCCACTTT